One and the same sample provided the 13 T cell receptor beta chains below, sequenced in a study of cytomegalovirus exposure and HLA in healthy donors. The assay was immunoSEQ multiplex PCR, and TCRdb's table has in-frame clones only and misses some. In the table there are 57,000 or so clones, approximately 96% of which are singletons. Sequenced material: PBMCs. All receptors derive from a man younger than 35 in good health and CMV-seronegative.

This rearrangement joins TRBV27 to TRBJ1-5, with TRBD1 matching over 8 bases. Germline V gene data show CDR1 as MNHEY and CDR2 as SMNVEV (reference sequence). V trimming: 5 bases; J trimming: 5 bases; junction bases outside the gene matches: 11. The CDR3 consists of 16 residues. The chain's CDR3 is CASSDGTGFGDQPQHF. Written as DNA, the CDR3 is TGTGCCAGCAGTGACGGGACAGGATTTGGCGATCAGCCCCAGCATTTT.

V is TRBV11-2 and J is TRBJ2-1, with a weak D call TRBD1 (5 bases). Germline CDR1 and CDR2: SGHAT and FQNNGV. The CDR3 has 14 residues. Trimming removed 3 bases from V and 9 bases from J, with 15 bases in between. The DNA of the CDR3 is TGTGCCAGCAGCTTGCGCAGGACACCGGGTGAGCAGTTCTTC. Translation gives CASSLRRTPGEQFF. The whole variable domain, filled in from reference TRBV11-2 and TRBJ2-1, reads EAGVAQSPRYKIIEKRQSVAFWCNPISGHATLYWYQQILGQGPKLLIQFQNNGVVDDSQLPKDRFSAERLKGVDSTLKIQPAKLEDSAVYLCASSLRRTPGEQFFGPGTRLTVL.

The CDR3 reads CASSLGGAPQETQYF. CDR3 sequence (DNA): TGTGCCAGCAGCTTAGGGGGAGCCCCCCAAGAGACCCAGTACTTC. The rearrangement uses TRBV11-2 and TRBJ2-5; maybe TRBD2 (5 bases). The CDR3 has 15 amino acids. The germline V gene has CDR1 SGHAT and CDR2 FQNNGV. Between the trimmed V and J ends, which lost 1 base and 1 base, there was a span of 10 bases.

This chain uses TRBV4-1 with TRBJ1-4; D remains ambiguous. V gave up 1 base and J gave up 8 bases, with 5 bases separating them. The CDR3 runs 12 residues. In germline, CDR1 is MGHRA, CDR2 YSYEKL. This chain's CDR3 is CASSQVQEKLFF. CDR3 DNA: TGCGCCAGCAGCCAAGTTCAAGAAAAACTGTTTTTT.

This clone was seen a single time. V gene TRBV6-4 combines with J gene TRBJ2-1; D is unclear. This CDR3 spans 13 amino acids. Germline CDR1 reads MRHNA; CDR2 reads SNTAGT. Trimming removed 0 bases from V and 7 bases from J, with 7 bases in between. CDR3 DNA: TGTGCCAGCAGTGACTCGAGCCCGAATGAGCAGTTCTTC. Translating gives CASSDSSPNEQFF.

CDR3 amino acids: CASSLTGQGVFHEQYF. The CDR3 DNA sequence: TGCGCCAGCAGCCTGACGGGACAGGGTGTTTTCCACGAGCAGTACTTC. The chain uses TRBV5-1 and TRBJ2-7; 9 positions agree with TRBD1. This CDR3 has 16 amino acids. Germline V lookup: CDR1 SGHRS, CDR2 YFSETQ. The trim removed 4 bases at V and 5 bases at J, leaving 13 bases unmatched.

This chain uses TRBV28 with TRBJ2-5, with TRBD1 identical over 10 bases. The CDR3 is made up of 15 amino acids. Germline V gives CDR1 MDHEN, CDR2 SYDVKM. With V trimmed by 4 bases and J by 5 bases, 7 bases remained unmatched. The CDR3 loop reads CASSWGQGTQETQYF. In nucleotides, the CDR3 is TGTGCCAGCAGTTGGGGACAGGGGACCCAGGAGACCCAGTACTTC.

The chain has TRBV28 and TRBJ1-5, with no clear D. Trimming took off 1 base at V and 2 bases at J, with 12 bases between the two ends. The CDR3 runs to 16 residues. Germline V CDR1 and CDR2: MDHEN, SYDVKM. The CDR3 sequence is CASSLLLLSGNQPQHF. The CDR3 nucleotides read TGTGCCAGCAGTTTATTGCTTCTCAGTGGCAATCAGCCCCAGCATTTT.

The chain carries TRBV9 and TRBJ2-7, with 9 bases that match TRBD2. Per the germline V gene, CDR1 is SGDLS and CDR2 is YYNGEE. There are 14 residues in the CDR3. The trim removed 4 bases at V and 2 bases at J, leaving 4 bases unmatched. This chain's CDR3 is CASSPSGGTYEQYF. DNA for the CDR3: TGTGCCAGCAGCCCGAGCGGGGGGACCTACGAGCAGTACTTC.

This sequence joins TRBV5-1 and TRBJ1-4; 9 bases agree with TRBD1. Germline-derived CDR1 and CDR2 are SGHRS and YFSETQ. V trimming: 7 bases; J trimming: 2 bases; junction bases outside the gene matches: 9. There are 16 residues in the CDR3. CDR3 protein: CASSNGQGITNEKLFF. The CDR3 DNA is TGCGCCAGCTCTAACGGACAGGGGATCACTAATGAAAAACTGTTTTTT.

The chain uses TRBV6-5 and TRBJ2-5, with 8 bases that match TRBD1. The CDR3 consists of 13 residues. J gave up 5 bases and V 6 bases, and 5 bases lay outside the gene matches. Germline V gives CDR1 MNHEY, CDR2 SVGAGI. The DNA of the CDR3 is TGTGCCAGCAGAGAACAGGGGGAGGAGACCCAGTACTTC. Translated: CASREQGEETQYF.

J is TRBJ1-4 and V is TRBV25-1; possibly TRBD1 for D (6 bases). This CDR3 is 12 amino acids long. The germline V gene encodes CDR1 MGHDK and CDR2 SYGVNS. V lost 4 bases to trimming and J lost 15 bases, with 15 bases between them. This CDR3 reads CASSGPGHSLFF. The DNA for the CDR3 is TGTGCCAGCAGTGGTCCGGGACACTCCTTGTTTTTT. Full variable domain (rest looked up from reference TRBV25-1 and TRBJ1-4): EADIYQTPRYLVIGTGKKITLECSQTMGHDKMYWYQQDPGMELHLIHYSYGVNSTEKGDLSSESTVSRIRTEHFPLTLESARPSHTSQYLCASSGPGHSLFFGSGTQLSVL.

This sequence joins TRBV5-1 and TRBJ1-1; 7 nucleotides line up with TRBD1. The V gene's germline CDR1 is SGHRS and CDR2 YFSETQ. Trimming removed 2 bases from V and 0 bases from J; junction bases left unmatched: 1. The CDR3 is made up of 14 amino acids. CDR3 in DNA: TGCGCCAGCAGCTTTGACAGGGTGAACACTGAAGCTTTCTTT. Translation: CASSFDRVNTEAFF.